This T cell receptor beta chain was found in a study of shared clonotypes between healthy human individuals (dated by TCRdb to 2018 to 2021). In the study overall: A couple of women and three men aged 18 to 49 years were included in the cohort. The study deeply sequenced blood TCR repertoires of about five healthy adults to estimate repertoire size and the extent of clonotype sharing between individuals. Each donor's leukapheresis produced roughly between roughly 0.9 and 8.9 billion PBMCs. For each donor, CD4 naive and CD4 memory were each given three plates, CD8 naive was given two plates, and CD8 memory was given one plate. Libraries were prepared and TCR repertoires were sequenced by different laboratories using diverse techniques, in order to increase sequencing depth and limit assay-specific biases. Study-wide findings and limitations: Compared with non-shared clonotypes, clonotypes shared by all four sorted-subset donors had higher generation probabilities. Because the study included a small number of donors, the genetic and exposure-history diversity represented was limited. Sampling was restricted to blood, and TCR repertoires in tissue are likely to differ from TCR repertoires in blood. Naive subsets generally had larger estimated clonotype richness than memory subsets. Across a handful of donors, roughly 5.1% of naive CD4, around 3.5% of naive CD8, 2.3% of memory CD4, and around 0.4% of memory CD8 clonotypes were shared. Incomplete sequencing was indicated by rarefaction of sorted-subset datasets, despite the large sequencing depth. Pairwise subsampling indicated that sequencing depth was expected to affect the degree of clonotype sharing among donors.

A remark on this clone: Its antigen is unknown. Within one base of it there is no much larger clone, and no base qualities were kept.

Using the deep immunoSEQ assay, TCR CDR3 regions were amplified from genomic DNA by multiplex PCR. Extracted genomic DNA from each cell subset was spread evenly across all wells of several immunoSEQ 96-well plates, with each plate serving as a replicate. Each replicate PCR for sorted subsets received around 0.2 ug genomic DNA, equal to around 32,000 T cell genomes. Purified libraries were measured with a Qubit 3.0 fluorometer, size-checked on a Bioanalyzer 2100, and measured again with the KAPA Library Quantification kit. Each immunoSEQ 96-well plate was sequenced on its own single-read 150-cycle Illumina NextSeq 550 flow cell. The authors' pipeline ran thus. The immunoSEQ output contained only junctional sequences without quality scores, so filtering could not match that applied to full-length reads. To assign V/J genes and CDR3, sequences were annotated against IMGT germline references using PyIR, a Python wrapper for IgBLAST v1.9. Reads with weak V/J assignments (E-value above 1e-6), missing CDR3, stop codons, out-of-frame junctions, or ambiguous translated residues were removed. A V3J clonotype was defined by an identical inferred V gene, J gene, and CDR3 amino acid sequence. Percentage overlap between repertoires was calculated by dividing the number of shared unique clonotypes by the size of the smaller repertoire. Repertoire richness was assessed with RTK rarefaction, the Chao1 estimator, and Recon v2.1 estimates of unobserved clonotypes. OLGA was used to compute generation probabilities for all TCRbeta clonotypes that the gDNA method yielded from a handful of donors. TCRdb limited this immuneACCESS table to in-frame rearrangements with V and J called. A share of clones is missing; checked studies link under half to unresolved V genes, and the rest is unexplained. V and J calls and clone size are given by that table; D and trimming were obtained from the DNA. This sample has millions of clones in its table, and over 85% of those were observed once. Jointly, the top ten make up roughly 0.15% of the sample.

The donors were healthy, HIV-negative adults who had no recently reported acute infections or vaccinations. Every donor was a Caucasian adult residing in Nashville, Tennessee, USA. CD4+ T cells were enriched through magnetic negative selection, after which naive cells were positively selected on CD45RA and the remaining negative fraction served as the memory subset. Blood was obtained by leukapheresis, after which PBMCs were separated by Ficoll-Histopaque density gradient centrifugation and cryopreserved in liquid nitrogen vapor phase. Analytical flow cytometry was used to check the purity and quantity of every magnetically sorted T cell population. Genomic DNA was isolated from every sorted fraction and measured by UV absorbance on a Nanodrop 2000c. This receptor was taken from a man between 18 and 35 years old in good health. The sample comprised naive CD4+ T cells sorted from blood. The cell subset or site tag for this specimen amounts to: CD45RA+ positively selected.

The DNA sequence reads TGTGCCAGCAGCGTAGGTGGGCAGGTGAACACCGGGGAGCTGTTTTTT. Protein translation: CASSVGGQVNTGELFF. Recombination connected TRBV9 to TRBJ2-2; there is no confident call for the D gene. The trim is 0 bases for V and 1 base for J, with a gap of 10 bases between the germline ends. Based on the germline V gene, the CDR1 and CDR2 sequences are SGDLS and YYNGEE. The CDR3 goes from the cysteine to the phenylalanine over 16 residues. The kept DNA is CDR3 alone, 48 bases in frame from the first base. The reference TRBV9 and TRBJ2-2 proteins fill in what lies around the CDR3, so the full variable domain reads DSGVTQTPKHLITATGQRVTLRCSPRSGDLSVYWYQQSLDQGLQFLIQYYNGEERAKGNILERFSAQQFPDLHSELNLSSLELGDSALYFCASSVGGQVNTGELFFGEGSRLTVL.